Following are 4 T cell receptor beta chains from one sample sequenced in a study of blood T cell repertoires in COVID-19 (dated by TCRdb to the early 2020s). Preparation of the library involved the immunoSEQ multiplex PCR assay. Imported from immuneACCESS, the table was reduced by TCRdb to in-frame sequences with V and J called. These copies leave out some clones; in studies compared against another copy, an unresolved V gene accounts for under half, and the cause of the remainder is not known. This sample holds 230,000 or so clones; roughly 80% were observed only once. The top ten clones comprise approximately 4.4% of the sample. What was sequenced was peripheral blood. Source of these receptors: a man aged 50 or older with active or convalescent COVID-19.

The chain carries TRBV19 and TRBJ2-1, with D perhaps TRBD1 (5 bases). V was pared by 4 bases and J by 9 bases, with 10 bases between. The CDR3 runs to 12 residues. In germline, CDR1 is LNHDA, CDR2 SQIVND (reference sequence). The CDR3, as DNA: TGTGCCAGTAGTACAGGGCTCGGTGAGCAGTTCTTC. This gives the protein CASSTGLGEQFF.

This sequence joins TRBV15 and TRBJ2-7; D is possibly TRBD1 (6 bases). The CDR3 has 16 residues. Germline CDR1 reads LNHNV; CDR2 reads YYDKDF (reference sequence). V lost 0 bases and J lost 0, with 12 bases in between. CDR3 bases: TGTGCCACCAGCAGAGATGTGGGGGCCCCCTCCTACGAGCAGTACTTC. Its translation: CATSRDVGAPSYEQYF.

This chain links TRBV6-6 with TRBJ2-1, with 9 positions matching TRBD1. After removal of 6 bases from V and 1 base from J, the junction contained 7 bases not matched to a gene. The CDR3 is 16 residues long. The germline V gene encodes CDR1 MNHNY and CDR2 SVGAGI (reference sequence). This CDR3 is CASRNPGTGSYNEQFF. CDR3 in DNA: TGTGCCAGCAGGAACCCCGGGACAGGGTCCTACAATGAGCAGTTCTTC.

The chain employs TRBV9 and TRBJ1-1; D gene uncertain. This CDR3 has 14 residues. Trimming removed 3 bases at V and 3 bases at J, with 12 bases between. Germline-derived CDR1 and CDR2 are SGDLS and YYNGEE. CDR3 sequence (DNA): TGTGCCAGCAGCGCTATGCCCGGGGACACTGAAGCTTTCTTT. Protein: CASSAMPGDTEAFF.